This TCR beta chain was retrieved from a study of blood T cell repertoires in COVID-19. Across the whole study: The samples span acute and convalescent COVID-19 from the United States, Italy and Spain.

The length of the CDR3 is 13 residues. CDR1 is SQVTM and CDR2 is ANQGSEA in the germline V gene. V lost 7 bases to trimming and J lost 6 bases; unmatched junction nucleotides: 6. The assay was immunoSEQ multiplex PCR, and TCRdb's table has in-frame clones only and misses some. The sample lists more than 90,000 clones; over 70% were seen once. The source of this sequence is a man in his 60s with acute or convalescent COVID-19. The chain is built from TRBV29-1 and TRBJ1-6; 7 nucleotides agree with TRBD1. The sample consisted of peripheral blood. The CDR3 DNA reads as TGCAGCGCGGGGACAGACGGTAATTCACCCCTCCACTTT. Translating gives CSAGTDGNSPLHF.